This T cell receptor (beta chain) was recovered during a study of spatial heterogeneity in lung cancer. About the study: The library had UMIs, and each TCR and UMI pair averaged more than ten raw reads.

In germline, CDR1 is MNHEY, CDR2 SVGAGI. The CDR3 contains 14 residues. Trimming took off 2 bases at V and 5 bases at J, with 12 bases between the two ends. Every molecule of TCR cDNA had its own unique molecular identifier. One entry per CDR3 protein, called by TCRdb with MiXCR from the 5' RACE reads. This table holds approximately 40,000 distinct CDR3 sequences, around 7.1% found once. Specified time point: sample taken at primary tumor resection. From tumor, nontumor lung or frozen PBMC, whole RNA was taken unsorted for sequencing. Donors were 72 untreated early-stage non-small cell lung cancer patients.

The chain links TRBV6-5 to TRBJ1-2; D is unresolved. This specimen consisted of PBMCs, obtained at surgery. The TCR sequence derives from a female donor with early-stage non-small cell lung cancer. The CDR3 here is CASSYGHQNYGYTF. The CDR3 bases are TGTGCCAGCAGTTACGGCCACCAGAATTATGGCTACACCTTC.